The 21 T cell receptor beta chains presented below share a single source sample, sequenced in a study of blood T cell repertoires in COVID-19. Clones were read by immunoSEQ multiplex PCR, and TCRdb kept only the in-frame ones, dropping some. The sample shows under 150,000 clones, 80% to 90% of them seen only once. Sequenced material: PBMCs or T cells enriched from blood (not recorded which). These receptors came from a woman aged 50 to 65 who had recovered from COVID-19.

This chain uses TRBV6-6 with TRBJ2-1, with 8 bases identical to TRBD1. With 5 bases clipped from V and 8 bases from J, the junction kept 8 bases outside the gene matches. The CDR3 spans 14 residues. Germline V gene sequence: CDR1 MNHNY, CDR2 SVGAGI (reference sequence). This CDR3 reads CASSQLTGEHEQFF. The CDR3 nucleotides are TGTGCCAGCAGTCAACTGACAGGGGAGCATGAGCAGTTCTTC.

This rearrangement joins TRBV30 to TRBJ1-6; 9 bases line up with TRBD1. The germline V gene has CDR1 GTSNPN and CDR2 SVGIG (reference sequence). V lost 3 bases to trimming and J lost 14 bases; unmatched junction nucleotides: 11. The CDR3 runs to 14 residues. The CDR3 DNA is TGTGCCTGGAGCCGGGACAGGGCCCTTTCGGCCCTCCACTTT. Its protein is CAWSRDRALSALHF.

The chain is built from TRBV2 and TRBJ2-7; 16 bases match TRBD2. Germline V CDR1 and CDR2: SNHLY, FYNNEI. With V trimmed by 3 bases and J by 7 bases, 3 bases remained unmatched. This CDR3 has 15 amino acids. The chain's CDR3 is CASSEGLAGGQEQYF. The CDR3 region has the DNA TGTGCCAGCAGTGAGGGACTAGCGGGGGGGCAAGAGCAGTACTTC.

Of note for this clone: One junction end disagrees with the germline gene, perhaps due to a read error. V gene TRBV7-7 combines with J gene TRBJ2-7; D is uncertain. Germline CDR1 and CDR2: SSHAT and FNYEAQ (reference sequence). The CDR3 is 15 amino acids. The CDR3 DNA is TGTGCTAGCAGCTTAGAGAGCAACGGCGGCCACGAGCAGTACTTC. Translation gives CASSLESNGGHEQYF.

The chain joins TRBV6-1 to TRBJ2-1, with D hard to call. V lost 4 bases to trimming and J lost 3 bases, with 13 bases between them. The CDR3 covers 15 residues. Germline CDR1 is MNHNS and CDR2 is SASEGT. The CDR3 DNA reads as TGTGCCAGCAGTGGAGCCAACCGGGTCTACAATGAGCAGTTCTTC. Translation gives CASSGANRVYNEQFF.

This sequence joins TRBV18 and TRBJ2-7, with 8 positions matching TRBD2. Germline V gene data show CDR1 as KGHSH and CDR2 as LQKENI. The V gene end was trimmed by 0 bases and the J gene end by 3 bases; junction bases not matched to a gene: 4. The CDR3 is 15 amino acids. The CDR3 DNA reads TGTGCCAGCTCACCACCGCAGCGGGGGAACTACGAGCAGTACTTC. Translated, it gives CASSPPQRGNYEQYF. Together with reference TRBV18 and TRBJ2-7, the CDR3 gives the full variable domain: NAGVMQNPRHLVRRRGQEARLRCSPMKGHSHVYWYRQLPEEGLKFMVYLQKENIIDESGMPKERFSAEFPKEGPSILRIQQVVRGDSAAYFCASSPPQRGNYEQYFGPGTRLTVT.

This chain links TRBV20-1 with TRBJ2-5, with TRBD2 matching over 10 bases. Unmatched junction bases numbered 3, after V lost 3 bases and J lost 5 bases. Germline assignment: CDR1 DFQATT and CDR2 SNEGSKA (reference sequence). The CDR3 runs to 13 residues. CDR3 protein: CSASLAGVETQYF. CDR3 DNA sequence: TGCAGTGCTAGTCTAGCGGGGGTGGAGACCCAGTACTTC.

The chain is built from TRBV10-3 and TRBJ2-1; 7 positions agree with TRBD2. The junction had 3 bases not matched to a gene; V was cut back by 3 bases and J by 10 bases. The germline V gene has CDR1 ENHRY and CDR2 SYGVKD. The CDR3 loop spans 12 amino acids. CDR3 sequence reads: CAISDGEGEQFF. CDR3 coding DNA: TGTGCCATCAGTGACGGGGAGGGCGAGCAGTTCTTC.

The V and J genes are TRBV7-2 and TRBJ1-1, with unresolved D. This CDR3 spans 14 amino acids. V lost 1 base, J lost 5 bases, and 11 bases lay in between. In germline, CDR1 is SGHTA, CDR2 FQGNSA. The CDR3 reads CASSLGSTVTEAFF. The DNA of the CDR3 is TGTGCCAGCAGCTTAGGTTCTACTGTGACTGAAGCTTTCTTT.

This chain links TRBV30 with TRBJ1-1; 8 bases line up with TRBD1. The CDR3 contains 12 residues. Losses at the gene ends were 5 bases for V and 4 bases for J; bases not matched to a gene: 3. Germline V gene sequence: CDR1 GTSNPN, CDR2 SVGIG (reference sequence). The CDR3 reads CAWGQGFTEAFF. Written as DNA, the CDR3 is TGTGCCTGGGGACAGGGCTTCACTGAAGCTTTCTTT.

The chain uses TRBV6-5 and TRBJ1-1; D possibly corresponds to TRBD1 (6 bases). With 6 bases removed from V and 11 bases from J, the gap between germline ends came to 13 bases. The CDR3 runs 11 residues. Per germline, CDR1 MNHEY and CDR2 SVGAGI. CDR3 loop: CASSSEGVAFF. The CDR3 DNA reads TGTGCCAGCAGCTCCGAGGGGGTGGCTTTCTTT.

This sequence joins TRBV7-2 and TRBJ2-5; TRBD2 might be the D (6 bases). Germline V gene lookup returns CDR1 SGHTA and CDR2 FQGNSA. V was pared by 1 base and J by 7 bases, with 16 bases between. The CDR3 covers 15 residues. CDR3 bases: TGTGCCAGCAGCTTAGTTTGGGGGGACCTTGGGACCCAGTACTTC. It specifies CASSLVWGDLGTQYF.

The chain employs TRBV4-1 and TRBJ2-2, with 13 bases fitting TRBD2. The CDR3 sequence is 17 residues long. The J segment lost 1 base and the V segment lost 3 bases, leaving 2 bases of the junction unmatched. CDR1 is MGHRA and CDR2 is YSYEKL in the germline V gene. The DNA for the CDR3 is TGCGCCAGCAGCCAGAGACTAGCGGGGGGGAACACCGGGGAGCTGTTTTTT. This sequence encodes CASSQRLAGGNTGELFF.

This clone was found once. The chain uses TRBV3-1 (or the pseudogene TRBV3-2) and TRBJ1-2; D not resolved. V gave up 4 bases and J gave up 7 bases, with 10 bases separating them. This CDR3 has 12 amino acids. From germline, CDR1 is LGHDT and CDR2 YNNKEL (reference sequence). CDR3 nucleotides: TGTGCCAGCAGCCTTAAGTCCAGTGGCTACACCTTC. Amino acid sequence: CASSLKSSGYTF.

The V and J genes are TRBV27 and TRBJ2-5; 9 positions match TRBD2. Losses at the gene ends were 0 bases for V and 5 bases for J; bases not matched to a gene: 4. The CDR3 extends over 15 amino acids. CDR1 MNHEY and CDR2 SMNVEV come from the germline V gene (reference sequence). The CDR3 DNA reads TGTGCCAGCAGTTTATCTAGCGGGGGCTCGGAGACCCAGTACTTC. Its translation is CASSLSSGGSETQYF.

This chain uses TRBV18 with TRBJ1-1; a possible D gene is TRBD1 (5 bases). V lost 5 bases to trimming and J lost 4 bases, with 14 bases between them. The germline CDR1 and CDR2 sequences are KGHSH and LQKENI. The CDR3 loop spans 14 amino acids. CDR3 DNA sequence: TGTGCCAGCTCAGAGCCAGGGTTAGTCACTGAAGCTTTCTTT. Translated: CASSEPGLVTEAFF.

This clone showed up just a few times. This chain uses TRBV7-8 with TRBJ2-7; D is unclear. CDR1 is SGHVS, CDR2 FQNEAQ, per germline. The CDR3 is made up of 13 amino acids. The germline V and J ends were trimmed by 7 bases and 0 bases, with 10 bases remaining between them. The CDR3 here is CASIRLSSYEQYF. DNA of the CDR3: TGTGCCAGCATTCGACTGAGCTCCTACGAGCAGTACTTC.

The chain has TRBV7-2 and TRBJ1-2; 10 positions match TRBD1. The length of the CDR3 is 14 residues. The V gene end was trimmed by 3 bases and the J gene end by 2 bases; junction bases not matched to a gene: 0. CDR1 and CDR2 (germline): SGHTA, FQGNSA. Here the CDR3 DNA reads TGTGCCAGCAGCTTGGGACAGGGGAACTATGGCTACACCTTC. As protein: CASSLGQGNYGYTF. The variable domain in full, completed from reference TRBV7-2 and TRBJ1-2, reads GAGVSQSPSNKVTEKGKDVELRCDPISGHTALYWYRQSLGQGLEFLIYFQGNSAPDKSGLPSDRFSAERTGGSVSTLTIQRTQQEDSAVYLCASSLGQGNYGYTFGSGTRLTVV.

The gene calls are TRBV30 and TRBJ1-1; the match to TRBD1 covers 8 bases. Germline loops: CDR1 GTSNPN, CDR2 SVGIG (reference sequence). V was clipped by 8 bases and J by 11 bases; unmatched bases: 10. CDR3 length equals 11 residues. The CDR3 here is CAAQGAVAAFF. CDR3 in DNA: TGTGCCGCTCAGGGGGCTGTGGCGGCTTTCTTT.

The CDR3 loop reads CASSDKAGTPKQYF. In DNA form, the CDR3 reads TGTGCCAGCAGCGACAAGGCCGGGACACCGAAGCAGTACTTC. The chain joins TRBV13 to TRBJ2-7; D might be TRBD1 (6 bases). Germline CDR1 is PRHDT and CDR2 is FYEKMQ (reference sequence). The CDR3 contains 14 residues. V was shortened by 5 bases and J by 8 bases, with 19 bases between the two germline ends.

V and J are TRBV7-9 and TRBJ1-1; 7 nucleotides agree with TRBD1. V was clipped by 2 bases and J by 6 bases; unmatched bases: 0. This CDR3 comprises 12 residues. CDR1 SEHNR and CDR2 FQNEAQ come from the germline V gene (reference sequence). The CDR3 region has the DNA TGTGCCAGCAGCTTAACAGGGGCTGAAGCTTTCTTT. Translating it yields CASSLTGAEAFF.